The 15 T cell receptor beta chains in this list originate from one sample, sequenced in a study of lymphopenia after photon versus proton radiotherapy. Only in-frame clones appear in the TCRdb table, and some are missing; sequencing was by immunoSEQ multiplex PCR. The sample holds about 30,000 clones, 94% seen once. Here the sequenced sample was peripheral blood, taken from a patient treated with photon-based radiotherapy. These receptor sequences come from a woman between 50 and 59 years old with cholangiocarcinoma.

This clone was seen just once. The chain is built from TRBV7-9 and TRBJ1-6, with D unresolved. Trimming cost V 4 bases and J 9 bases, with 7 bases left between them. There are 12 residues in the CDR3. Looked up from germline, CDR1 is SEHNR and CDR2 is FQNEAQ (reference sequence). CDR3 sequence (DNA): TGTGCCAGCAGCTATTCTGTTTCACCCCTCCACTTT. This encodes CASSYSVSPLHF.

The chain employs TRBV7-2 and TRBJ2-5, with 9 bases that match TRBD1. V was pared by 0 bases and J by 12 bases, with 5 bases of the junction left unmatched. Per the germline V gene, CDR1 is SGHTA and CDR2 is FQGNSA. The CDR3 spans 13 residues. The CDR3 spells CASSLALGQGKYF. The CDR3 nucleotides read TGTGCCAGCAGCTTAGCCCTTGGACAGGGGAAGTACTTC.

This chain links TRBV27 with TRBJ1-2, with D possibly being TRBD1 (5 bases). The length of the CDR3 is 18 residues. Per germline, CDR1 MNHEY and CDR2 SMNVEV (reference sequence). Trimming removed 0 bases from V and 7 bases from J, with 24 bases in between. CDR3 DNA sequence: TGTGCCAGCAGTTTATCGTATGGACGAGGGGCGGACGTAGGTGGCTACACCTTC. As protein: CASSLSYGRGADVGGYTF.

This chain uses TRBV5-6 with TRBJ2-7; D is uncertain. Trimming pared 2 bases from V and 5 bases from J, leaving 20 bases between. CDR1 SGHDT and CDR2 YYEEEE come from the germline V gene. There are 16 residues in the CDR3. The CDR3 DNA sequence: TGTGCCAGCAGCTTAGGAAGTTTAAGGTTTTACAACGAGCAGTACTTC. Translation: CASSLGSLRFYNEQYF.

J is TRBJ2-7 and V is TRBV6-1, with D perhaps matching TRBD2 (5 bases). The length of the CDR3 is 14 residues. V lost 7 bases and J lost 2, with 15 bases in between. Germline V CDR1 and CDR2: MNHNS, SASEGT. CDR3 in amino acids: CASTRGQAPYEQYF. In DNA form, the CDR3 reads TGTGCCAGCACTAGAGGGCAAGCCCCCTACGAGCAGTACTTC.

For this clone: A junction end diverges from the germline sequence, so it may reflect a read error. V gene TRBV7-2 combines with J gene TRBJ2-1; a possible D gene is TRBD2 (5 bases). Germline V gene lookup returns CDR1 SGHTA and CDR2 FQGNSA. The CDR3 is 13 residues long. CDR3 sequence reads: CASSLAREDEQFF. CDR3 DNA sequence: TGTGCCAGCAGCCTAGCTAGGGAAGATGAGCAGTTCTTC.

The V call is TRBV7-9, the J call TRBJ2-3; no clear D. The CDR3 totals 14 residues. Deletions cut 5 bases from V and 2 bases from J, with 11 bases between. Germline values: CDR1 SEHNR, CDR2 FQNEAQ (reference sequence). CDR3 residues: CASSPGYSTDTQYF. CDR3 coding DNA: TGTGCCAGCAGCCCGGGCTATTCCACAGATACGCAGTATTTT.

V usage is TRBV6-1 and J usage is TRBJ1-1; D call uncertain. Germline assignment: CDR1 MNHNS and CDR2 SASEGT. V was cut by 2 bases and J by 1 base, with 8 bases left in between. The length of the CDR3 is 14 residues. CDR3 nucleotide sequence: TGTGCCAGCAGTGAAAGCGGGCAGAACACTGAAGCTTTCTTT. This encodes CASSESGQNTEAFF.

The rearrangement uses TRBV7-9 and TRBJ1-1, with TRBD1 identical over 9 bases. Losses at the gene ends were 0 bases for V and 6 bases for J; bases not matched to a gene: 8. Germline CDR1 is SEHNR and CDR2 is FQNEAQ (reference sequence). The length of the CDR3 is 16 residues. The CDR3 DNA follows: TGTGCCAGCAGCTTAGCTTATGGGACAGGGTCCGCTGAAGCTTTCTTT. It is translated as CASSLAYGTGSAEAFF.

Here the CDR3 reads CASSLRFVVETGELFF. The CDR3 nucleotides are TGTGCCAGCAGCCTTAGATTTGTGGTGGAAACCGGGGAGCTGTTTTTT. The chain is built from TRBV7-2 and TRBJ2-2; D unresolved. V lost 5 bases to trimming and J lost 5 bases, with 18 bases between them. There are 16 residues in the CDR3. Germline loops: CDR1 SGHTA, CDR2 FQGNSA. Full variable domain (rest looked up from reference TRBV7-2 and TRBJ2-2): GAGVSQSPSNKVTEKGKDVELRCDPISGHTALYWYRQSLGQGLEFLIYFQGNSAPDKSGLPSDRFSAERTGGSVSTLTIQRTQQEDSAVYLCASSLRFVVETGELFFGEGSRLTVL.

This chain uses TRBV6-1 with TRBJ2-5; no definite D call. CDR1 is MNHNS and CDR2 is SASEGT in the germline V gene. The CDR3 loop spans 14 amino acids. V gave up 7 bases and J gave up 2 bases, with 14 bases separating them. The CDR3 nucleotides are TGTGCCAGCATCGTTCCAGGTCCACAAGAGACCCAGTACTTC. Protein sequence: CASIVPGPQETQYF.

The chain links TRBV4-3 to TRBJ2-3; 14 nucleotides line up with TRBD2. The germline CDR1 and CDR2 sequences are LGHNA and YSLEER. The junction had 7 bases not matched to a gene; V was cut back by 1 base and J by 4 bases. The CDR3 extends over 18 amino acids. The CDR3 coding sequence is TGCGCCAGCAGCCAAGTGGGACTAGCGGGGGTGGGTGCAGATACGCAGTATTTT. Translation gives CASSQVGLAGVGADTQYF.

The chain has TRBV5-6 and TRBJ2-3; unclear D gene. Germline V gene data show CDR1 as SGHDT and CDR2 as YYEEEE. This CDR3 has 11 amino acids. Trimming removed 8 bases from V and 4 bases from J, with 8 bases in between. The DNA for the CDR3 is TGTGCCAGTCGAATCGCAGATACGCAGTATTTT. Translated: CASRIADTQYF.

The rearrangement links TRBV7-2 to TRBJ1-1, with D unclear. Trimming pared 4 bases from V and 5 bases from J, leaving 14 bases between. CDR3 length equals 14 residues. Germline V gene lookup returns CDR1 SGHTA and CDR2 FQGNSA. The CDR3 spells CASSSPPWGTEAFF. The CDR3 region has the DNA TGTGCCAGCAGCTCACCACCTTGGGGTACTGAAGCTTTCTTT. Together with reference TRBV7-2 and TRBJ1-1, the CDR3 gives the full variable domain: GAGVSQSPSNKVTEKGKDVELRCDPISGHTALYWYRQSLGQGLEFLIYFQGNSAPDKSGLPSDRFSAERTGGSVSTLTIQRTQQEDSAVYLCASSSPPWGTEAFFGQGTRLTVV.

This clone has just one count. The chain joins TRBV9 to TRBJ1-4; TRBD1 agrees at 9 bases. V shed 4 bases and J 8 bases; nucleotides not matched to a gene: 9. The CDR3 is made up of 15 amino acids. Germline CDR1 reads SGDLS; CDR2 reads YYNGEE. The CDR3 nucleotides are TGTGCCAGCAGCTCCTACGGGACAGGGAACGAAAAACTGTTTTTT. Its protein product is CASSSYGTGNEKLFF.